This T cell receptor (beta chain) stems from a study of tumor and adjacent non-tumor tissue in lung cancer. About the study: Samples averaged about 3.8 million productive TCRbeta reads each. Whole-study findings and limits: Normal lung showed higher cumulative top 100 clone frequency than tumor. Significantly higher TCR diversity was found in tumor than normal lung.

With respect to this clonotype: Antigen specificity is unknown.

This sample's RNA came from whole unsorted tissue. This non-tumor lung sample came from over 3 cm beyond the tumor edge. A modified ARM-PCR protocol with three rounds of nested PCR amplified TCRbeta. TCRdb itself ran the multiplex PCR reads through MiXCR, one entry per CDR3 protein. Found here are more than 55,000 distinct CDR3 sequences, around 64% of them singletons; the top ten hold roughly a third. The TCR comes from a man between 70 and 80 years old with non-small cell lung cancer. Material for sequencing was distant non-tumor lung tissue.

This chain's CDR3 is CAICLQGVNSALHF. The DNA for the CDR3 is TGTGCCATCTGTCTCCAGGGAGTTAACTCAGCCCTCCACTTT. V is TRBV10-3 and J is TRBJ1-6; D might be TRBD1 (5 bases). The CDR3 has 14 amino acids. Germline assignment: CDR1 ENHRY and CDR2 SYGVKD. V shed 8 bases and J shed 14 bases, with 22 bases lying between them.